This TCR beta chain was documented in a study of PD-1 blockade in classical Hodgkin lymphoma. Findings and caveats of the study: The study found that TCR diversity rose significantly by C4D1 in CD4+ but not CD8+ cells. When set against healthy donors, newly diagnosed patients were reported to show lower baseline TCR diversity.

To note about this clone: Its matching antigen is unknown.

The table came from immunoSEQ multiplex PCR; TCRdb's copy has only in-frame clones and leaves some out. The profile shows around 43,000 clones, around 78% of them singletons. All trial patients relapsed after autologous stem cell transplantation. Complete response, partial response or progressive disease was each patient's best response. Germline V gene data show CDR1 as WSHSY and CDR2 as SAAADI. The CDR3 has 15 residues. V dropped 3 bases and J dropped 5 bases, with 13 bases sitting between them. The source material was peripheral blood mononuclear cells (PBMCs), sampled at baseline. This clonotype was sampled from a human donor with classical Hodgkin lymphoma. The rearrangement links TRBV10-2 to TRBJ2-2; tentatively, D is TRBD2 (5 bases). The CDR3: CASSDHGVWTGELFF. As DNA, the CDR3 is TGCGCCAGCAGTGATCACGGGGTATGGACCGGGGAGCTGTTTTTT.